These T cell receptor beta chains were read from a single sample in a study of molecular identifiers for immune sequencing clone quantification. TCRdb processed the PCR reads anew with MiXCR; each CDR3 protein has one entry. This table has around 470,000 distinct CDR3 sequences, approximately 25% appearing once. Sequences were obtained from naive CD8+ T cells from blood, with Jurkat cell RNA spiked in. The source is a human donor in good health. Some libraries in this study had Jurkat cell RNA spiked in. CDR3s include the opening cysteine and the closing phenylalanine or tryptophan. D genes are given only for firm matches. Size tells how often a clone was seen (once, few, many) or the class of an expanded clone, and some rows leave it out.

>TRBJ2-1|TRBV19|many|.
CASSPGGSNEQFF
TGTGCCAGTAGTCCCGGAGGGAGCAATGAGCAGTTCTTC
>TRBJ2-2|TRBV7-9|.|TRBD1
CASSSDRGGTGELFF
TGTGCCAGCAGCTCGGACAGGGGCGGTACCGGGGAGCTGTTTTTT
>TRBJ2-7|TRBV5-1|.|.
CASSGWSGNSSYEQYF
TGCGCCAGCAGCGGCTGGAGTGGGAACAGCAGCTACGAGCAGTACTTC
>TRBJ1-6|TRBV6-6|.|TRBD1
CASSYGPGGGNSPLHF
TGTGCCAGCAGTTACGGTCCAGGGGGAGGGAATTCACCCCTCCACTTT
>TRBJ2-2|TRBV12-3/TRBV12-4|.|.
CASSSLIDTGELFF
TGTGCCAGCAGTTCCCTCATCGACACCGGGGAGCTGTTTTTT
>TRBJ2-3|TRBV7-9|.|.
CASSFSWLDTQYF
TGTGCCAGCAGCTTTTCGTGGTTAGATACGCAGTATTTT
>TRBJ2-3|TRBV6-2/TRBV6-3|.|TRBD2
CASIRGTSGGHTQYF
TGTGCCAGCATTCGGGGGACTAGCGGGGGTCATACGCAGTATTTT
>TRBJ2-1|TRBV5-8|few|TRBD2
CASSLTSGRADEQFF
TGTGCCAGCAGCCTTACTAGCGGGAGGGCCGATGAGCAGTTCTTC
>TRBJ2-7|TRBV27|.|TRBD2
CASSLFAGETVYEQYF
TGTGCCAGCAGTTTATTTGCGGGGGAGACCGTCTACGAGCAGTACTTC
>TRBJ1-1|TRBV5-5|many|TRBD1
CASSLTGAEAFF
TGTGCCAGCAGCCTAACAGGGGCGGAAGCTTTCTTT
>TRBJ2-1|TRBV20-1|.|.
CSASERGNEQFF
TGCAGTGCTAGTGAAAGGGGGAATGAGCAGTTCTTC
>TRBJ2-2|TRBV20-1|.|TRBD2
CSAMTSGGRNTGELFF
TGCAGTGCTATGACTAGCGGGGGCCGAAACACCGGGGAGCTGTTTTTT
>TRBJ2-7|TRBV20-1|once|TRBD2
CSARDRTGGPYHEQYF
TGCAGTGCTAGAGATCGAACGGGAGGGCCCTACCACGAGCAGTACTTC
>TRBJ1-1|TRBV6-2/TRBV6-3|once|TRBD1
CARTFSRDRGWVTEAFF
TGTGCCCGCACCTTTTCCCGGGACAGGGGTTGGGTCACTGAAGCTTTCTTT
>TRBJ2-7|TRBV7-9|.|TRBD1
CASSPSSTGIYEQYF
TGTGCCAGCAGCCCTAGCTCGACAGGGATCTACGAGCAGTACTTC
>TRBJ2-7|TRBV27|.|TRBD1
CASSERPGQGASYEQYF
TGTGCCAGCAGTGAACGCCCCGGACAGGGGGCTTCCTACGAGCAGTACTTC
>TRBJ2-1|TRBV7-3|.|.
CASSLGSLGEYNEQFF
TGTGCCAGCAGCTTAGGGTCGTTAGGAGAGTACAATGAGCAGTTCTTC
>TRBJ2-5|TRBV12-3/TRBV12-4|.|TRBD2
CASSLRPGLGDQTQYF
TGTGCCAGCAGCCTGCGTCCGGGACTAGGGGATCAGACCCAGTACTTC
>TRBJ2-1|TRBV30|many|TRBD2
CAWAGTRNNEQFF
TGTGCCTGGGCCGGGACTAGGAACAATGAGCAGTTCTTC
>TRBJ2-7|TRBV7-9|few|.
CASSSSDTNSYEQYF
TGTGCCAGCAGCTCTTCGGATACCAACTCCTACGAGCAGTACTTC
>TRBJ1-5|TRBV24-1|.|TRBD1
CATSPTGLAPQHF
TGTGCCACCAGTCCGACAGGGCTGGCGCCCCAGCATTTT
>TRBJ1-1|TRBV6-5|many|.
CASSRGTNTEAFF
TGTGCCAGCAGTCGGGGGACGAACACTGAAGCTTTCTTT
>TRBJ2-1|TRBV7-6|many|.
CASSVPTSALGGDEQFF
TGTGCCAGCAGCGTCCCCACCAGCGCGTTAGGGGGAGATGAGCAGTTCTTC
>TRBJ2-1|TRBV19|few|TRBD2
CASSWTSGSGEQFF
TGTGCCAGTAGTTGGACTAGCGGGAGCGGCGAGCAGTTCTTC
>TRBJ2-5|TRBV12-3/TRBV12-4|.|TRBD1
CAGRGTGSLETQYF
TGTGCCGGCAGGGGGACAGGTTCCCTTGAGACCCAGTACTTC
>TRBJ2-5|TRBV7-9|.|.
CVSSLAQETQYF
TGTGTCAGCAGCTTAGCGCAAGAGACCCAGTACTTC
>TRBJ2-1|TRBV7-6|many|TRBD1
CASSPLAPAGGYNEQFF
TGTGCCAGCAGCCCGTTGGCTCCGGCAGGGGGATACAATGAGCAGTTCTTC
>TRBJ2-5|TRBV20-1|few|.
CSARVVGETQYF
TGCAGTGCTAGAGTTGTCGGAGAGACCCAGTACTTC
>TRBJ1-1|TRBV6-2/TRBV6-3|.|.
CASSLQGRGGADTEAFF
TGTGCCAGCAGTTTGCAGGGGAGAGGCGGGGCCGACACTGAAGCTTTCTTT
>TRBJ2-1|TRBV9|few|TRBD2
CASSVSAGMYNEQFF
TGTGCCAGCAGCGTGTCAGCGGGGATGTACAATGAGCAGTTCTTC
>TRBJ2-5|TRBV27|.|.
CASSFYPLRQETQYF
TGTGCCAGCAGTTTTTATCCACTGAGGCAAGAGACCCAGTACTTC
>TRBJ1-4|TRBV5-6|.|.
CACSLDRHLEDGKLFF
TGTGCCTGCAGCTTGGACCGACACTTAGAAGATGGAAAACTGTTTTTT
>TRBJ2-3|TRBV5-6|.|TRBD2
CASSLLLRGGADTQYF
TGTGCCAGCAGCTTATTGTTGCGGGGGGGCGCAGATACGCAGTATTTT
>TRBJ2-2|TRBV9|.|.
CASTHPGLNTGELFF
TGTGCCAGCACCCACCCAGGATTGAACACCGGGGAGCTGTTTTTT
>TRBJ2-2|TRBV12-3/TRBV12-4|few|.
CASESLGSGELFF
TGTGCCAGCGAAAGCCTGGGGTCCGGGGAGCTGTTTTTT
>TRBJ1-1|TRBV19|many|.
CASSIVADTEAFF
TGTGCCAGTAGTATAGTGGCTGACACTGAAGCTTTCTTT
>TRBJ1-1|TRBV4-3|few|TRBD1
CASSQAGGQLNTEAFF
TGCGCCAGCAGCCAAGCGGGGGGACAGTTGAACACTGAAGCTTTCTTT
>TRBJ1-5|TRBV5-6|few|TRBD1
CASSLTGGDQPQHF
TGTGCCAGCAGCTTGACAGGGGGTGACCAGCCCCAGCATTTT
>TRBJ2-7|TRBV12-3/TRBV12-4|.|TRBD1
CASSLAILNRGVEQYF
TGTGCCAGCAGTTTAGCAATTTTGAACAGGGGGGTCGAGCAGTACTTC
>TRBJ2-7|TRBV19|.|.
CASSTTASYEQYF
TGTGCCAGTAGTACAACAGCCTCCTACGAGCAGTACTTC
>TRBJ1-2|TRBV7-2|.|.
CASSLPGQPLSYGYTF
TGTGCCAGCAGCTTACCCGGACAGCCCTTATCCTATGGCTACACCTTC
>TRBJ2-7|TRBV9|few|.
CASNPSGGHEQYF
TGTGCCAGCAACCCTTCGGGGGGCCACGAGCAGTACTTC
>TRBJ2-2|TRBV13|once|.
CASGPRGGPLTGELFF
TGTGCCAGCGGCCCCCGGGGCGGACCTCTTACCGGGGAGCTGTTTTTT
>TRBJ2-7|TRBV4-3|.|.
CASSQDQGSFPYEQYF
TGCGCCAGCAGCCAAGATCAGGGGAGTTTTCCCTACGAGCAGTACTTC
>TRBJ2-7|TRBV30|.|.
CAWSKLSGPGDEQYF
TGTGCCTGGAGTAAGTTGAGCGGTCCTGGGGACGAGCAGTACTTC
>TRBJ2-7|TRBV27|few|TRBD2
CASSLTSGYSYEQYF
TGTGCCAGCAGTTTAACTAGCGGCTACTCCTACGAGCAGTACTTC